This T cell receptor (beta chain) was sequenced for a study of blood T cell repertoires in COVID-19. Trimming shortened V by 0 bases and J by 7 bases, and 13 bases separated the two germline ends. This CDR3 is 14 amino acids long. Germline values: CDR1 GTSNPN, CDR2 SVGIG (reference sequence). Sequencing used immunoSEQ multiplex PCR; TCRdb keeps in-frame clones, though not all of them. The repertoire holds about 61,000 clones, with 88% as singletons. The receptor's source is a woman between 45 and 60 years old with active or convalescent COVID-19. V is TRBV30 and J is TRBJ2-4, with D perhaps TRBD1 (5 bases). The sample consisted of peripheral blood. CDR3: CAWSVKGIGNIQYF. CDR3 DNA sequence: TGTGCCTGGAGTGTCAAGGGGATCGGGAACATTCAGTACTTC.